Listed below are T cell receptor beta chains from one sample, sequenced in a study of OX40 agonist ivuxolimab in advanced cancers. Assay: immunoSEQ multiplex PCR; the TCRdb copy retains only in-frame clones and omits some. The table shows some 68,000 clones, with around 89% occurring only once. The sample consisted of CD4+ or CD8+ T cells sorted from blood, taken in a trial of the OX40 agonist ivuxolimab. These receptors were collected from an adult with an advanced solid tumor such as melanoma, head and neck, liver or kidney cancer. CDR3s include the opening cysteine and the closing phenylalanine or tryptophan. The D gene is left open where the match is weak. A clone size is listed for some rows: how often the clone was seen (once, few, many), or a class if it is expanded.

>.|TRBJ2-7|.|TRBV18
TGTGCCAGCTCACCACCTGCTGGATACGAGCAGTACTTC
CASSPPAGYEQYF
>TRBD1|TRBJ2-7|.|TRBV10-3
TGTGCCGTGATGCCAGGACAGGGGGCTTACGAGCAGTACTTC
CAVMPGQGAYEQYF
>.|TRBJ2-1|.|TRBV7-2
TGTGCCAGCAGCTTAGGGGCAGGGGATGAGCAGTTCTTC
CASSLGAGDEQFF
>.|TRBJ1-1|.|TRBV7-6
TGTGCCAGCAGCTTGATGATCGGGGGAGGAACTGAAGCTTTCTTT
CASSLMIGGGTEAFF
>TRBD1|TRBJ1-1|.|TRBV10-3
TGTGCCATCAGGGGGACAGGGCTGGACACTGAAGCTTTCTTT
CAIRGTGLDTEAFF
>TRBD2|TRBJ2-3|.|TRBV7-2
TGTGCCAGCTTACTAGCGGGAGGTACAGATACGCAGTATTTT
CASLLAGGTDTQYF
>.|TRBJ2-7|.|TRBV11-2
TGTGCCAGCAGCTCCTTCCGGGCCGGGGCTTACGAGCAGTACTTC
CASSSFRAGAYEQYF
>.|TRBJ2-3|.|TRBV6-6
TGTGCCAGCAGTTACTCGACGGGGGATACGCAGTATTTT
CASSYSTGDTQYF
>.|TRBJ2-2|few|TRBV18
TGTGCCAGCTCATCCTACATGGGGCCGGCGAACACCGGGGAGCTGTTTTTT
CASSSYMGPANTGELFF
>TRBD2|TRBJ2-3|.|TRBV7-9
TGTGCCAGCAGCTTAGTTCTAGCGGGTTGGGGCACAGATACGCAGTATTTT
CASSLVLAGWGTDTQYF
>.|TRBJ2-1|.|TRBV9
TGTGCCAGCAGCGTAGATGCAAATGAGCAGTTCTTC
CASSVDANEQFF
>.|TRBJ1-2|.|TRBV4-2
TGTGCCAGCAGCCAAACGGACAAAGGAGGCTATGGCTACACCTTC
CASSQTDKGGYGYTF
>TRBD2|TRBJ2-5|.|TRBV4-2
TGTGCCAGCAGCCAAGCCCTAGCGGGGTGGGAGACCCAGTACTTC
CASSQALAGWETQYF
>.|TRBJ2-1|few|TRBV11-3
TGTGCCAGCAGCTTAGTTGCGGGAAGCCATGAGCAGTTCTTC
CASSLVAGSHEQFF
>TRBD1|TRBJ2-1|.|TRBV18
TGTGCCAGCTCACCACCGGGACAGAGCTCCTACAATGAGCAGTTCTTC
CASSPPGQSSYNEQFF
>.|TRBJ2-1|.|TRBV7-9
TGTGCCAGCAGCTCCACGAGGGGGGTCGGGTACAATGAGCAGTTCTTC
CASSSTRGVGYNEQFF
>.|TRBJ1-5|.|TRBV5-8
TGTGCCAGCAGCTTGTCGCCCCAGCATTTT
CASSLSPQHF
>.|TRBJ1-4|.|TRBV7-2
TGTGCCAGCAGCCGGACAGCCTCAACTAATGAAAAACTGTTTTTT
CASSRTASTNEKLFF
>TRBD1|TRBJ1-1|.|TRBV28
TGTGCCAGCAGCTTTCCCGGGACAGGGGGAACTGAAGCTTTCTTT
CASSFPGTGGTEAFF
>TRBD2|TRBJ2-7|.|TRBV7-2
TGTGCCAGCAGCTTAGAGGCTAGCGGGGGCCACGAGCAGTACTTC
CASSLEASGGHEQYF
>.|TRBJ1-4|.|TRBV5-1
TGCGCCAGCAGCGAACAGGGAGCTAATGAAAAACTGTTTTTT
CASSEQGANEKLFF
>.|TRBJ2-3|.|TRBV6-1
TGTGCCAGCAGTGTTTCCACAGATACGCAGTATTTT
CASSVSTDTQYF
>TRBD2|TRBJ2-5|once|TRBV7-8
TGTGCCAGCAGCTTTGGGACTAGCGGGGGGAAGGAGACCCAGTACTTC
CASSFGTSGGKETQYF
>.|TRBJ2-6|.|TRBV7-8
TGTGCCAGCAGCCTAAGGAGGGTATACTCTGGGGCCAACGTCCTGACTTTC
CASSLRRVYSGANVLTF
>.|TRBJ2-3|.|TRBV5-1
TGCGCCAGCAGCTTAGGTTCCGTAGGCACAGATACGCAGTATTTT
CASSLGSVGTDTQYF
>.|TRBJ2-7|.|TRBV19
TGTGCCAGTAGTATTGACATCCTTACCGAGCAGTACTTC
CASSIDILTEQYF
>.|TRBJ2-7|.|TRBV5-8
TGTGCCAGCAGCAACTCCTACGAGCAGTACTTC
CASSNSYEQYF
>.|TRBJ1-2|.|TRBV4-3
TGCGCCAGCAGCCAGTACCGAGGACCCTATGGCTACACCTTC
CASSQYRGPYGYTF
>.|TRBJ2-5|.|TRBV5-1
TGCGCCAGCAGCTCGGGGTGGGGGTACCAAGAGACCCAGTACTTC
CASSSGWGYQETQYF
>TRBD2|TRBJ2-1|.|TRBV28
TGTGCCAGCAGTTCTAGCGGGAGAAGGCAGGGAAATGAGCAGTTCTTC
CASSSSGRRQGNEQFF
>.|TRBJ2-4|.|TRBV20-1
TGCAGTGGAGGGGTAAACATTCAGTACTTC
CSGGVNIQYF
>.|TRBJ1-6|few|TRBV5-1
TGCGCCAGCAGCTTGGATAGGCAGGGGTGGAATTCACCCCTCCACTTT
CASSLDRQGWNSPLHF
>TRBD1|TRBJ1-2|.|TRBV7-2
TGTGCCAGCAGCTCCAGACAGGGAGGCTACACCTTC
CASSSRQGGYTF
>.|TRBJ1-6|.|TRBV6-1
TGTGCCAGCAGATCAATTCCTGGCAATTCACCCCTCCACTTT
CASRSIPGNSPLHF
>TRBD1|TRBJ2-7|.|TRBV28
TGTGCCAGCAGTCCTCCGGGACAGTATCCTGAGCAGTACTTC
CASSPPGQYPEQYF
>.|TRBJ1-2|.|TRBV7-2
TGTGCCAGCAGCTTATATGGTCCGGGTGGCTACACCTTC
CASSLYGPGGYTF
>.|TRBJ2-1|.|TRBV28
TGTGCCAGCAGGGGGGAAAGCTCCTACAATGAGCAGTTCTTC
CASRGESSYNEQFF
>.|TRBJ1-1|.|TRBV4-3
TGCGCCAGCAGCCAAGAAACCAGGGCCACTGAAGCTTTCTTT
CASSQETRATEAFF
>.|TRBJ1-4|.|TRBV4-1
TGCGCCAGCAGCCAAGATCTGGGGGCCGCTAATGAAAAACTGTTTTTT
CASSQDLGAANEKLFF
>TRBD1|TRBJ2-3|.|TRBV11-3
TGTGCCAGCAGCTTCGGGAACAGGGGGCGGGCAGCAGATACGCAGTATTTT
CASSFGNRGRAADTQYF
>.|TRBJ1-1|.|TRBV6-4
TGTGCCAGCAGTCGATTTGAGGGAGTCGACACTGAAGCTTTCTTT
CASSRFEGVDTEAFF
>.|TRBJ2-7|.|TRBV6-6
TGTGCCAGCAGTTACGCCACGGGACGGCAGACCTACGAGCAGTACTTC
CASSYATGRQTYEQYF
>TRBD2|TRBJ2-3|.|TRBV18
TGTGCCAGCTCACCACTCGCGGGAGGGCTGAGCACAGATACGCAGTATTTT
CASSPLAGGLSTDTQYF
>.|TRBJ2-5|once|TRBV11-2
TGTGCCAGCAGCTTAGGGGGTAGAGAGACCCAGTACTTC
CASSLGGRETQYF
>.|TRBJ2-6|.|TRBV19
TGTGCCAGTAGTATAAATGTGGCAGGGGCCAACGTCCTGACTTTC
CASSINVAGANVLTF
>.|TRBJ1-2|.|TRBV19
TGTGCCAGTAGTCCCACCGCCCAGAATAACTATGGCTACACCTTC
CASSPTAQNNYGYTF
>.|TRBJ2-2|.|TRBV6-5
TGTGCCAGCAGTTCACAGGCCACCGGGGAGCTGTTTTTT
CASSSQATGELFF
>.|TRBJ2-3|.|TRBV10-1
TGCGCCAGCATGACCTCCGGCGGGGATACGCAGTATTTT
CASMTSGGDTQYF
>.|TRBJ1-3|.|TRBV25-1
TGTGCCAGCAGTAAGACAGGTGGAAACACCATATATTTT
CASSKTGGNTIYF
>.|TRBJ2-1|.|TRBV7-3
TGTGCCAGCAGCCCACGGCGCGGAGAGCAGTTCTTC
CASSPRRGEQFF
>.|TRBJ2-1|.|TRBV6-6
TGTGCCAGCAGTTACTCGACTGGCAATGAGCAGTTCTTC
CASSYSTGNEQFF
>.|TRBJ2-7|.|TRBV5-1
TGCGCCAGCAGCTTGGGTACAGTCTTCTACGAGCAGTACTTC
CASSLGTVFYEQYF
>.|TRBJ2-5|few|TRBV18
TGTGCCAGCTCACCACTCGCCAGCCCGGAGACCCAGTACTTC
CASSPLASPETQYF
>TRBD2|TRBJ2-5|few|TRBV6-6
TGTGCCACTACTACGGGGGGGGTAGAGACCCAGTACTTC
CATTTGGVETQYF
>.|TRBJ2-2|.|TRBV19
TGTGCCAGTAGTATGGGCCTGGGCAGGGTGACCGGGGAGCTGTTTTTT
CASSMGLGRVTGELFF
>TRBD2|TRBJ2-3|.|TRBV7-3
TGTGCCAGCAGCTTAAACTCCGGACTAGCGGCCGCAGATACGCAGTATTTT
CASSLNSGLAAADTQYF
>.|TRBJ2-3|once|TRBV28
TGTGCCAGCAGTTTTCCCAAGAGTAATACGCAGTATTTT
CASSFPKSNTQYF